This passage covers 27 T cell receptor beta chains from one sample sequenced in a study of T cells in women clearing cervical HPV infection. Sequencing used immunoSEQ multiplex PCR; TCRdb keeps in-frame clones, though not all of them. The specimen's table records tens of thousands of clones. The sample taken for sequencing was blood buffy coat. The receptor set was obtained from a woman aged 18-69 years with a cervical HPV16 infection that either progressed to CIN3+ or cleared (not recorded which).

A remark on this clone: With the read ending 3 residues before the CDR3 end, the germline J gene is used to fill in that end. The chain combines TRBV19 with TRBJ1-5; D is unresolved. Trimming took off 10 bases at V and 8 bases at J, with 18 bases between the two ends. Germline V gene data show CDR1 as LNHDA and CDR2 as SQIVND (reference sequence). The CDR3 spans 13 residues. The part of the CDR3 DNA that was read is TGTGCCACCTTGGGCACCATCTGGGAGCCC. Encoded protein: CATLGTIWEP. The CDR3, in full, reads CATLGTIWEPQHF. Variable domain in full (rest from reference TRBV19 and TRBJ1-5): DGGITQSPKYLFRKEGQNVTLSCEQNLNHDAMYWYRQDPGQGLRLIYYSQIVNDFQKGDIAEGYSVSREKKESFPLTVTSAQKNPTAFYLCATLGTIWEPQHFGDGTRLSIL.

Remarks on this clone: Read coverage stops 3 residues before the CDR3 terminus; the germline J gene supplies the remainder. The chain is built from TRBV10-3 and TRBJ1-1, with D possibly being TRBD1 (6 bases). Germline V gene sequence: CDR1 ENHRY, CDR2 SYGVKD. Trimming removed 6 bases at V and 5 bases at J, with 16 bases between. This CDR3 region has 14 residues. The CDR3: CAISRDTPGTEAFF. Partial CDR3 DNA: TGTGCCATCAGCCGGGACACCCCTGGGACTGAA.

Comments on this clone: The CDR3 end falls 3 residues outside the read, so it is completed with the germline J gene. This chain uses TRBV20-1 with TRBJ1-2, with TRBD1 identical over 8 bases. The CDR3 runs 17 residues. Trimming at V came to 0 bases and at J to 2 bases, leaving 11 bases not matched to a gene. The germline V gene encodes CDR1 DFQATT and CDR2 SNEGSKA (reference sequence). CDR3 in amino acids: CSARDYTDRVRNYGYTF. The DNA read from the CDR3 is TGCAGTGCTAGAGATTACACGGACAGGGTGAGAAACTATGGC.

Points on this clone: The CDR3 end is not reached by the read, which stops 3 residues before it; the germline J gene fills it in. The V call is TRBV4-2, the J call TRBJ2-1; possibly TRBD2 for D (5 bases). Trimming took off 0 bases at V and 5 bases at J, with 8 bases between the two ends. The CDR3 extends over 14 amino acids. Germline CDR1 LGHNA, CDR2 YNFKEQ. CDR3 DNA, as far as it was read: TGTGCCAGCAGCCAAGAACTAGTTGACAATGAG. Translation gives CASSQELVDNE. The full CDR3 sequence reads CASSQELVDNEQFF.

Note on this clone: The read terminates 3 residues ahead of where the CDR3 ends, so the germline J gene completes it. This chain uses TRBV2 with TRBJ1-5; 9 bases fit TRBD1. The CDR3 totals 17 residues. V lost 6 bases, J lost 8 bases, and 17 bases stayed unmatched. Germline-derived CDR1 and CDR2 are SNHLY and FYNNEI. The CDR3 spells CASRNRDRVGYIEPQHF. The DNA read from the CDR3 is TGTGCCAGCAGAAACCGGGACAGGGTTGGATATATAGAGCCC.

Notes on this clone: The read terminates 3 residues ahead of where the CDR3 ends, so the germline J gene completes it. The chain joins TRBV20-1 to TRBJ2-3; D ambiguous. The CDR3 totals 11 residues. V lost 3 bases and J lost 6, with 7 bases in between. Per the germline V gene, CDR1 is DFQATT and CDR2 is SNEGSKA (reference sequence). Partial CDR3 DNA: TGCAGTGCTAGCGACTTTGATACG. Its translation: CSASDFDT. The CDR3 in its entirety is CSASDFDTQYF.

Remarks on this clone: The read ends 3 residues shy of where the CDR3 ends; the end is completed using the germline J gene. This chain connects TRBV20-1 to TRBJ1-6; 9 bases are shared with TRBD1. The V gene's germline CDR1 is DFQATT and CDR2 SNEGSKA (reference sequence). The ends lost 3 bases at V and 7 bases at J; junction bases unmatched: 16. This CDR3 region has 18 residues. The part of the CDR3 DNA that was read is TGCAGTGCTAGGGTCCCCGGGACAGGGACGGTCGGGAATTCACCC. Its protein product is CSARVPGTGTVGNSP. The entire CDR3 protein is CSARVPGTGTVGNSPLHF.

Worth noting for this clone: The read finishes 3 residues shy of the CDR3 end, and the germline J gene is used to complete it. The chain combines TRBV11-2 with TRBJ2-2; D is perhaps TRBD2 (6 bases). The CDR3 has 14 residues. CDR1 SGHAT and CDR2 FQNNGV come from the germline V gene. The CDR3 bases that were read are TGTGCCAGCAGCTTAGGGGGGGATAATTCACCG. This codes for CASSLGGDNSP. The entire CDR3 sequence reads CASSLGGDNSPLFF.

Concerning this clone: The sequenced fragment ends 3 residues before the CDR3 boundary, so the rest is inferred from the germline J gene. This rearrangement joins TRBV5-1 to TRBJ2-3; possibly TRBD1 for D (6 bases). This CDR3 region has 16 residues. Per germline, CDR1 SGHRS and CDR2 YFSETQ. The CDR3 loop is CASSTGVLGDNQPQYF. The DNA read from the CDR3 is TGCGCCAGCAGCACCGGAGTATTGGGGGACAATCAGCCG.

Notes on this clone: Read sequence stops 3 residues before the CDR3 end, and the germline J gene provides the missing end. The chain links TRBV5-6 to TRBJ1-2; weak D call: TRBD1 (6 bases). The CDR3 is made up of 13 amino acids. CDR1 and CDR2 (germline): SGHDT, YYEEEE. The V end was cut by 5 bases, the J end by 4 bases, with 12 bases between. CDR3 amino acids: CASSSGDIYGYTF. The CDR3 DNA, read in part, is TGTGCCAGCAGTTCTGGGGACATCTATGGC.

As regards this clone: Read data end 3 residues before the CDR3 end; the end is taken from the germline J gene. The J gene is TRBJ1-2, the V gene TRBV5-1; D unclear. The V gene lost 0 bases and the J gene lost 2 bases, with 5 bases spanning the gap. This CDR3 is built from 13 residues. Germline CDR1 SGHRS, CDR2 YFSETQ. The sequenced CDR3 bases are TGCGCCAGCAGCTTGGATGTAAACTATGGC. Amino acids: CASSLDVNYG. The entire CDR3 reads CASSLDVNYGYTF.

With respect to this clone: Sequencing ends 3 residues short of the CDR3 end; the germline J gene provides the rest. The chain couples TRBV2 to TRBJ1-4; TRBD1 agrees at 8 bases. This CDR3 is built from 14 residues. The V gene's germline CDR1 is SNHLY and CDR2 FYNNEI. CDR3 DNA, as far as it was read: TGTGCCAGCGGACCAGGGGGCTATAATTCACCA. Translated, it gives CASGPGGYNSP. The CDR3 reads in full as CASGPGGYNSPLFF.

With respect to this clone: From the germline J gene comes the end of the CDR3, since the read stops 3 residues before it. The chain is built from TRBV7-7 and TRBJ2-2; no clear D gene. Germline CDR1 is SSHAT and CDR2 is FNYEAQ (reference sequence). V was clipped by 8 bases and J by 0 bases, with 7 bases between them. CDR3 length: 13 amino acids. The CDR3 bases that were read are TGTGCCAGCGCGGTCTCGAACACCGGGGAG. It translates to CASAVSNTGE. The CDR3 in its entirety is CASAVSNTGELFF.

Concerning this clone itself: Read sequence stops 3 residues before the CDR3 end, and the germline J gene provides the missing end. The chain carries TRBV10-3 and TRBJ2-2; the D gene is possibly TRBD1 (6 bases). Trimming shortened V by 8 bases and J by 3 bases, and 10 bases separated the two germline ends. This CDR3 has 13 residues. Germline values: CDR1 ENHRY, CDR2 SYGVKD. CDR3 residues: CAILDRYTGELFF. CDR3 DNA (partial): TGTGCCATCCTGGACAGATACACCGGGGAG.

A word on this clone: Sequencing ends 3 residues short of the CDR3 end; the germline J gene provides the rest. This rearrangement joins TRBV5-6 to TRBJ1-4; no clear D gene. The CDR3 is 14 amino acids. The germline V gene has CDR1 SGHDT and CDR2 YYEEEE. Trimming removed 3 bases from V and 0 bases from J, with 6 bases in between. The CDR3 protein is CASSSYSTNEKLFF. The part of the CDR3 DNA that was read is TGTGCCAGCAGCTCGTACTCAACTAATGAAAAA.

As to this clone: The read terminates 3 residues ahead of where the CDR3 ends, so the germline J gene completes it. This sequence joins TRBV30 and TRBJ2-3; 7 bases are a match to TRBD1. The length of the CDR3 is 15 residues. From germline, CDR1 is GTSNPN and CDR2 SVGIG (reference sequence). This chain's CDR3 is CAWSLTGALRQPQYF. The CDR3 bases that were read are TGTGCCTGGAGTTTAACAGGGGCCCTTCGTCAGCCG.

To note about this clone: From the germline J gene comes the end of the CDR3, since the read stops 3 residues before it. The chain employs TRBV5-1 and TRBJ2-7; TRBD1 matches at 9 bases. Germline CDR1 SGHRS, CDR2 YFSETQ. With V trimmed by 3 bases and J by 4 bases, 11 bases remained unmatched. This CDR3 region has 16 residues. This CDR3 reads CASSWFPLGTGYEQYF. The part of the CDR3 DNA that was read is TGCGCCAGCAGCTGGTTCCCGCTCGGGACAGGGTACGAG.

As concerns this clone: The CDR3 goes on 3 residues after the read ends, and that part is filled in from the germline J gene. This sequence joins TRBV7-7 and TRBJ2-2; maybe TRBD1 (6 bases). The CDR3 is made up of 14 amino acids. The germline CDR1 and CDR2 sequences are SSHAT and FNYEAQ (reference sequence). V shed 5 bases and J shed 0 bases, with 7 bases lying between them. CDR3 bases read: TGTGCCAGCAGCAGGACAGCGAACACCGGGGAG. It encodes CASSRTANTGE. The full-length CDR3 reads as CASSRTANTGELFF.

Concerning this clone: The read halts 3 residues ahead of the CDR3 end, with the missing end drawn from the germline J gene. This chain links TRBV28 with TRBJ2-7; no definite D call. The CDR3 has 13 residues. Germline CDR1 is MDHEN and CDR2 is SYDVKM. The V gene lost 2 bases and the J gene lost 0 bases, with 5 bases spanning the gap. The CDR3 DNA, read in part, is TGTGCCAGCAGTTTAAGGGCCTCCTACGAG. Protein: CASSLRASYE. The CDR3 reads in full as CASSLRASYEQYF.

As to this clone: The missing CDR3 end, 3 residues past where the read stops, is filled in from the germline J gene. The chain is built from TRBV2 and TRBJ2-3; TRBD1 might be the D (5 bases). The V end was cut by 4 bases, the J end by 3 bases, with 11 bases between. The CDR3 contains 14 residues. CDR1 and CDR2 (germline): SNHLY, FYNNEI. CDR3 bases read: TGTGCCAGCAGTGTAGAAAGGGGTACAGATACG. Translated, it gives CASSVERGTDT. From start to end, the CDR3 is CASSVERGTDTQYF.

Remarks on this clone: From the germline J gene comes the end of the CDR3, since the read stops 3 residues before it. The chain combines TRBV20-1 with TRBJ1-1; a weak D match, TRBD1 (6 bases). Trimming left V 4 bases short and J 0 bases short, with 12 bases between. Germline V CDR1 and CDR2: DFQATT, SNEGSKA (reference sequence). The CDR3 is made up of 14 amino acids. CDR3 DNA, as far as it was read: TGCAGTGCTACCCAAGGGGGAGTGAACACTGAA. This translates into CSATQGGVNTE. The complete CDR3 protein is CSATQGGVNTEAFF.

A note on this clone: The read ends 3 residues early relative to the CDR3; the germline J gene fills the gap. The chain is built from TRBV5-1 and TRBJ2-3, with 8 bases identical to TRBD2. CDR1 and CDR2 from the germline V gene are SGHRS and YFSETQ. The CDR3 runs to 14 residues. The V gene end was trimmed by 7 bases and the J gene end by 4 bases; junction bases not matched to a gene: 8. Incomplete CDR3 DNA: TGCGCCAGCGGGCTCGGGGGGGACTCAGATACG. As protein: CASGLGGDSDT. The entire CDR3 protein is CASGLGGDSDTQYF.

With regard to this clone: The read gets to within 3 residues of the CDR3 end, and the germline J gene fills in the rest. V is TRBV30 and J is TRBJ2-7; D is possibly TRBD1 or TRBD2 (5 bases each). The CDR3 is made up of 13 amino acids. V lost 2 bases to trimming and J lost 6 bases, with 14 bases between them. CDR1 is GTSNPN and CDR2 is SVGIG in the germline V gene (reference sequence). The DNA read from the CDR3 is TGTGCCTGGAGTTTTTCCTCAGGGAGCGAG. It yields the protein CAWSFSSGSE. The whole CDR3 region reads CAWSFSSGSEQYF.

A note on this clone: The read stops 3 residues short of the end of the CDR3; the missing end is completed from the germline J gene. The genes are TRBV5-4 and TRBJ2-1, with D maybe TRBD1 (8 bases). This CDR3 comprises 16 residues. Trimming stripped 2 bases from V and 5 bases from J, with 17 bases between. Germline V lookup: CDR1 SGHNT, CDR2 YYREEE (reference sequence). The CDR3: CASSFGGTGVHNEQFF. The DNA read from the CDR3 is TGTGCCAGCAGCTTCGGGGGGACAGGAGTCCACAATGAG.

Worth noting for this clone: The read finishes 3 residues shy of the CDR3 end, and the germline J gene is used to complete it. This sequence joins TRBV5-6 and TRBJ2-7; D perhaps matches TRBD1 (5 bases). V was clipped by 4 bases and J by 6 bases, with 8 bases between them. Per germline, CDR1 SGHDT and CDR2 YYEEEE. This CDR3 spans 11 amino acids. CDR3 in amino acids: CASSLGAEQYF. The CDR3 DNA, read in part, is TGTGCCAGCAGCCTAGGGGCCGAG.

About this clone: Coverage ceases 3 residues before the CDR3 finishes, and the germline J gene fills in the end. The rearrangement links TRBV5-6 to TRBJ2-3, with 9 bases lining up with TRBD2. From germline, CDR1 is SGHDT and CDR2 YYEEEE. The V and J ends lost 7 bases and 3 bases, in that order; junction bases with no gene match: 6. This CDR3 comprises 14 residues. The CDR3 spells CASERGAVTDTQYF. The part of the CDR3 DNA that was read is TGTGCCAGCGAGCGGGGGGCGGTTACAGATACG.

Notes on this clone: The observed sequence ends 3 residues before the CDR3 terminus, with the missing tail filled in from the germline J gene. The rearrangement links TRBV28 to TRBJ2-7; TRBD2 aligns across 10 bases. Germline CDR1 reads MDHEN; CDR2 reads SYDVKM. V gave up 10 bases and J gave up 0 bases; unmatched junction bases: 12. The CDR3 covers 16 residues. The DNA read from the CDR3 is TGTGCCATTACGAGGAAGCGGGAGGGGCGCTCCTACGAG. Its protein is CAITRKREGRSYE. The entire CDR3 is CAITRKREGRSYEQYF. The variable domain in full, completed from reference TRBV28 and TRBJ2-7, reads DVKVTQSSRYLVKRTGEKVFLECVQDMDHENMFWYRQDPGLGLRLIYFSYDVKMKEKGDIPEGYSVSREKKERFSLILESASTNQTSMYLCAITRKREGRSYEQYFGPGTRLTVT.